This T cell receptor (beta chain) was identified during a study of PD-1 blockade in classical Hodgkin lymphoma (dated by TCRdb to the early 2020s). Regarding the study in general: Nivolumab dosing was 3 mg/kg intravenously every 2 weeks, continuing until either disease progression or unacceptable toxicity. A peripheral blood immune signature of response to PD-1 blockade in classical Hodgkin lymphoma was defined using TCR beta sequencing and CyTOF.

Genomic DNA was extracted with the Qiagen DNeasy kit from unsorted PBMCs and from negatively selected CD4+ and CD8+ fractions. TCR beta CDR3 regions were amplified by immunoSEQ multiplex PCR using primers annealing to V and J segments. Amplification bias was minimized using a synthetic immune receptor repertoire, and residual bias was removed computationally after sequencing. As for the original processing: Custom Python scripts were used to quantify repertoire diversity as the Shannon entropy index. Unsorted, CD4+ and CD8+ repertoires were analyzed separately, except in combined analyses where CD4+ and CD8+ sequences were merged in silico. Clonal expansion was defined as at least a 2-fold frequency increase after treatment relative to C1D1, with a pseudocount of 0.5 for undetected baseline clones. Singleton clones were defined as clones with 0 or 1 copy at C1D1, and non-singleton clones were defined as clones with 2 or more copies. By matching protein sequences in sorted samples from the same patient, clones expanded in unsorted samples were annotated as CD4+, CD8+ or unknown. Wilcoxon tests on paired samples were used to test diversity changes from C1D1 to C4D1. Sourced from immuneACCESS, this table was stored by TCRdb with only in-frame sequences that have V and J called. A share of the clones is absent; for the studies checked, an unresolved V gene accounts for under half, and the remainder has no known explanation. That table supplies the V and J calls and clone size; D and trimming were determined from the DNA. The sample table contains 55,000 to 60,000 clones; only one count was recorded for around 93% of them. Clones ranked in the top ten supply about 10% of the sample.

The CDR3 measures 12 amino acids from cysteine to phenylalanine. The entry retains the CDR3 DNA only, 36 bases that are in frame from base 1. Per the germline V gene, SGDLS is the CDR1 and YYNGEE is the CDR2. The V and J ends are trimmed by 3 bases and 5 bases, leaving 6 bases between them. Paper-wide results and their limitations: Lower diversity was seen in patients whose nivolumab began less than 1 year after ASCT, and these patients were left out of later analyses so that immune reconstitution would not confound the results. A significant rise by C4D1 was seen in CD4+ but not CD8+ TCR diversity (p=0.0027 vs p=0.16), with the rise being most apparent in complete responders (p=0.02). Baseline diversity similar to that of newly diagnosed patients was observed in trial patients achieving complete response, whereas significantly lower diversity was observed in partial responders and progressors. Baseline TCR diversity was reported as lower in newly diagnosed patients than in healthy donors, and lower still in relapsed/refractory patients. The study was limited to a single clinical trial cohort, and causes of repertoire differences, possibly disease activity or prior therapy, remained undefined.

Reading the label with the study, this specimen's time point is: cycle 2 day 1 (C2D1) of nivolumab. All trial patients had relapsed after autologous stem cell transplantation, with cohorts A, B and C differing in prior brentuximab vedotin exposure. A total of over 55 patients with relapsed/refractory classical Hodgkin lymphoma made up the trial cohort, and each patient's best overall response was complete response, partial response or progressive disease. Trial patients were treated with single-agent nivolumab in the multi-cohort phase II CheckMate 205 trial. An independent review committee assessed best overall response by applying the 2007 International Working Group response criteria. Trial PBMCs were obtained immediately prior to nivolumab initiation (C1D1) and on therapy at cycle 2 day 1 and cycle 4 day 1. Peripheral blood was collected in 8 mL Vacutainer Cell Preparation Tubes, from which PBMCs were isolated by centrifugation and then cryopreserved.

With regard to this clone: Its antigen specificity is not known. Per-base quality was not reported, and no clone a single base away is much larger than it.

The origin of this receptor is a human donor with classical Hodgkin lymphoma. The sample was peripheral blood mononuclear cells (PBMCs), taken before the second cycle of nivolumab. In this chain, TRBV9 is recombined with TRBJ2-1; confidence is insufficient to name the D gene. The bases are TGTGCCAGCAGCGCGGGCCACAATGAGCAGTTCTTC. Translation gives CASSAGHNEQFF.